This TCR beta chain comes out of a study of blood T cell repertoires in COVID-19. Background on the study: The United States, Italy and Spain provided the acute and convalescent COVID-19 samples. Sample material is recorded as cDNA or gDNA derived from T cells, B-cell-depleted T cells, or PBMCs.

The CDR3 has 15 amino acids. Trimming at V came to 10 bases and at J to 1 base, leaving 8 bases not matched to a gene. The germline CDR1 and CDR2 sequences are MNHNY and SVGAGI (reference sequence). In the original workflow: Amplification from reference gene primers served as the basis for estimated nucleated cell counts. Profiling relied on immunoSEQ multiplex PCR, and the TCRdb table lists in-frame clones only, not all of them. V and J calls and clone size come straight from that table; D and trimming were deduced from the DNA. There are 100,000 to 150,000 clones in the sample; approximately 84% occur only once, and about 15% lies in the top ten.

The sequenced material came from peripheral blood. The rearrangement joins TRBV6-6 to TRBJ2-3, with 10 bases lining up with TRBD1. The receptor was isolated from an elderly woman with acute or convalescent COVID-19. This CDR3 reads CATGDRGRGTDTQYF. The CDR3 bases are TGTGCCACCGGGGACAGGGGAAGAGGCACAGATACGCAGTATTTT.